The 6 T cell receptor beta chains reported below all come from one sample, sequenced in a study of CD8 T cells in ankylosing spondylitis. TCRdb fed the 5' RACE reads into MiXCR, producing one record per CDR3 protein. In the table there are fewer than 180,000 distinct CDR3 sequences, under 45% of which are singletons. Sequenced sample: synovial fluid, either unsorted or a sorted T cell fraction (not recorded which). These receptor sequences come from a male donor with ankylosing spondylitis.

By sample fraction, this clonotype is medium-sized. V is TRBV3-1 and J is TRBJ2-3; 11 nucleotides match TRBD2. Germline trimming cut 0 bases from V and 5 bases from J; bases unmatched to any gene: 7. The CDR3 is 17 amino acids. CDR1 and CDR2 (germline): LGHDT, YNNKEL (reference sequence). The CDR3, as DNA: TGTGCCAGCAGCCAAGAACTAGCGGGGGCCAAGGGAGATACGCAGTATTTT. Amino acids: CASSQELAGAKGDTQYF.

This rearrangement joins TRBV18 to TRBJ2-1; 9 positions match TRBD2. V lost 3 bases to trimming and J lost 3 bases; unmatched junction nucleotides: 6. Germline CDR1 and CDR2: KGHSH and LQKENI. The CDR3 runs to 16 residues. The CDR3 bases are TGTGCCAGCTCACCTCGCGGGAGGGCTGTCTACAATGAGCAGTTCTTC. The encoded protein is CASSPRGRAVYNEQFF. Together with reference TRBV18 and TRBJ2-1, the CDR3 gives the full variable domain: NAGVMQNPRHLVRRRGQEARLRCSPMKGHSHVYWYRQLPEEGLKFMVYLQKENIIDESGMPKERFSAEFPKEGPSILRIQQVVRGDSAAYFCASSPRGRAVYNEQFFGPGTRLTVL.

This chain uses TRBV9 with TRBJ2-3, with D perhaps assigned TRBD1 or TRBD2 (6 bases each). The CDR3 has 15 residues. Germline V gives CDR1 SGDLS, CDR2 YYNGEE. The V end lost 0 bases, the J end lost 5 bases, and 13 bases lay between the germline ends. CDR3 DNA: TGTGCCAGCAGCGTAGCGGGGGCTCGGGGAGATACGCAGTATTTT. It encodes CASSVAGARGDTQYF.

The genes are TRBV7-2 and TRBJ2-1; D ambiguous. V was clipped by 1 base and J by 2 bases, with 12 bases between them. The CDR3 covers 16 residues. Germline V gene lookup returns CDR1 SGHTA and CDR2 FQGNSA. The CDR3 here is CASSLEALGPYNEQFF. The CDR3 DNA reads as TGTGCCAGCAGCTTAGAGGCACTTGGACCCTACAATGAGCAGTTCTTC.

The chain uses TRBV21-1 and TRBJ1-4; the table assigns TRBD1, which was not confirmed against the DNA. TRBV21-1 is a known pseudogene. The CDR3 covers 15 residues. CDR3 DNA: TGTGCCAGCAGCCCCCCCGTGGCCCTGGGAGAAAAACTGTTTTTT. This translates into CASSPPVALGEKLFF.

This clonotype was picked up many times. The chain uses TRBV14 and TRBJ1-2, with D possibly matching TRBD1 (6 bases). This CDR3 comprises 13 residues. Germline CDR1 SGHDN, CDR2 FVKESK. V gave up 4 bases and J gave up 4 bases, with 10 bases separating them. This CDR3 reads CASSPGGVYGYTF. The CDR3, as DNA: TGTGCCAGCAGCCCTGGGGGCGTCTATGGCTACACCTTC.